The 29 T cell receptor beta chains presented below share a single source sample, sequenced in a study of blood T cells in healthy people across ages. A second about 6 to 11 cycle PCR used barcoded and J-beta primers. TCRdb called the 5' RACE reads again in MiXCR, with one record for every CDR3 protein. This sample has over 1.5 million distinct CDR3 sequences; about 50% occur once, and the top ten carry over 2%. The sequenced sample consisted of blood. The receptors originated from a middle-aged woman in good health.

The gene calls are TRBV24-1 and TRBJ2-1; no clear D. The CDR3 is 13 amino acids. V shed 5 bases and J shed 4 bases, with 8 bases lying between them. Looked up from germline, CDR1 is KGHDR and CDR2 is SFDVKD. The CDR3 DNA follows: TGTGCCACCAGTGGTAGACGGTACAATGAGCAGTTCTTC. It codes for CATSGRRYNEQFF.

The chain couples TRBV5-6 to TRBJ2-7; D is possibly TRBD2 (6 bases). V lost 2 bases and J lost 7, with 16 bases in between. Germline lookup yields CDR1 SGHDT and CDR2 YYEEEE. This CDR3 has 14 amino acids. The chain's CDR3 is CASSFGTPGEEQYF. As DNA, the CDR3 is TGTGCCAGCAGCTTCGGGACCCCGGGGGAGGAGCAGTACTTC.

The rearrangement links TRBV20-1 to TRBJ2-4; D possibly uses TRBD1 or TRBD2 (6 bases each). This CDR3 contains 15 residues. Trimming shortened V by 2 bases and J by 15 bases, and 26 bases separated the two germline ends. Germline CDR1 is DFQATT and CDR2 is SNEGSKA (reference sequence). CDR3 region: CSARQLGGWQETLYF. The DNA of the CDR3 is TGCAGTGCTAGACAGCTAGGGGGGTGGCAAGAGACCCTGTACTTC.

The table lists this clonotype with a count of one. The chain joins TRBV28 to TRBJ2-7, with D tentatively TRBD2 (5 bases). Trimming shortened V by 4 bases and J by 2 bases, and 12 bases separated the two germline ends. Germline V gene sequence: CDR1 MDHEN, CDR2 SYDVKM. CDR3 length: 14 residues. As DNA, the CDR3 is TGTGCCAGCAGTTCCCCGGGAAACACCTACGAGCAGTACTTC. Encoded protein: CASSSPGNTYEQYF.

This clonotype was seen a few times. The V call is TRBV7-2, the J call TRBJ2-1; maybe TRBD2 (6 bases). Germline V gene lookup returns CDR1 SGHTA and CDR2 FQGNSA. V shed 5 bases and J shed 9 bases, with 17 bases lying between them. This CDR3 comprises 14 residues. CDR3 nucleotide sequence: TGTGCCAGCAGCCCCCAACCGGGGACTTTTGAGCAGTTCTTC. This gives the protein CASSPQPGTFEQFF.

This chain links TRBV28 with TRBJ2-3, with a possible D match to TRBD2 (5 bases). This CDR3 is 15 amino acids long. Trimming removed 6 bases at V and 1 base at J, with 14 bases between. CDR1 is MDHEN, CDR2 SYDVKM, per germline. CDR3 in DNA: TGTGCCAGCAGGATTAGAGGGTTGGGCACAGATACGCAGTATTTT. This encodes CASRIRGLGTDTQYF.

The chain uses TRBV20-1 and TRBJ2-7; 9 nucleotides agree with TRBD2. This CDR3 has 15 amino acids. J was trimmed by 7 bases and V by 0 bases; bases with no gene match: 10. The germline CDR1 and CDR2 sequences are DFQATT and SNEGSKA (reference sequence). This CDR3 is CSAREPLAGYNEQYF. In DNA form, the CDR3 reads TGCAGTGCTAGAGAACCGCTAGCGGGGTATAATGAGCAGTACTTC.

This clonotype was detected a few times. The V call is TRBV13, the J call TRBJ2-1, with D hard to call. V was shortened by 4 bases and J by 3 bases, with 16 bases between the two germline ends. In germline, CDR1 is PRHDT, CDR2 FYEKMQ (reference sequence). This CDR3 region has 16 residues. Here the CDR3 reads CASSSYLGRNYNEQFF. CDR3 nucleotides: TGTGCCAGCAGCTCTTATCTAGGACGGAACTACAATGAGCAGTTCTTC.

This sequence joins TRBV27 and TRBJ2-5; D remains unclear. Trimming cost V 3 bases and J 0 bases, with 8 bases left between them. The CDR3 runs to 14 residues. The germline V gene has CDR1 MNHEY and CDR2 SMNVEV (reference sequence). The CDR3 DNA is TGTGCCAGCAGTTTTTATGGGAACCAAGAGACCCAGTACTTC. Its translation is CASSFYGNQETQYF.

The chain couples TRBV7-9 to TRBJ1-2; TRBD1 matches 8 bases. The trim removed 8 bases at V and 7 bases at J, leaving 12 bases unmatched. Germline V gene data show CDR1 as SEHNR and CDR2 as FQNEAQ (reference sequence). The CDR3 sequence is 14 residues long. The CDR3: CASEWTGNRAGYTF. The CDR3 coding sequence is TGTGCCAGCGAATGGACAGGGAATCGTGCTGGCTACACCTTC.

The chain uses TRBV10-3 and TRBJ1-5; D is undetermined. The CDR3 is 15 residues long. Germline V gene sequence: CDR1 ENHRY, CDR2 SYGVKD. Trimming stripped 2 bases from V and 0 bases from J, with 8 bases between. In DNA, the CDR3 is TGTGCCATCAGTGAGCGGGCGGATAGCAATCAGCCCCAGCATTTT. Amino acid sequence: CAISERADSNQPQHF.

The genes are TRBV12-3 or TRBV12-4 and TRBJ2-1; 8 nucleotides align to TRBD1. V gave up 2 bases and J gave up 5 bases; unmatched junction bases: 8. The CDR3 spans 16 residues. CDR3 DNA sequence: TGTGCCAGCAGTTTATCGGGACAGGAGACCCACAATGAGCAGTTCTTC. This sequence encodes CASSLSGQETHNEQFF.

The chain combines TRBV4-1 with TRBJ2-5, with a possible D match to TRBD1 (6 bases). The end of the DNA aligns better with TRBJ2-1, so the J call may be wrong. From germline, CDR1 is MGHRA and CDR2 YSYEKL. The length of the CDR3 is 14 residues. CDR3 nucleotide sequence: TGCGCCAGCAGCCAAGACACAGGGCAAGAGACCCAGTTCTTC. It translates to CASSQDTGQETQFF.

This clonotype was detected only a few times. V gene TRBV20-1 combines with J gene TRBJ2-7; D uncertain. V was pared by 3 bases and J by 2 bases, with 17 bases between. Germline V CDR1 and CDR2: DFQATT, SNEGSKA (reference sequence). This CDR3 is 15 amino acids long. Written as DNA, the CDR3 is TGCAGTGCTAGCCGACCCGCGGCAGGTACCTACGAGCAGTACTTC. Its translation: CSASRPAAGTYEQYF.

The chain employs TRBV6-2 or TRBV6-3 and TRBJ2-3; 11 bases line up with TRBD1. This CDR3 comprises 18 residues. The V segment lost 2 bases and the J segment 3 bases; nucleotides outside the gene matches: 10. The germline CDR1 and CDR2 sequences are MNHEY and SVGEGT. CDR3 coding DNA: TGTGCCAGCAGTTACACATCCGGGACAGGGGGTCGAACAGATACGCAGTATTTT. Translation gives CASSYTSGTGGRTDTQYF.

V gene TRBV12-3 or TRBV12-4 combines with J gene TRBJ2-3; 8 bases align to TRBD1. The V segment lost 3 bases and the J segment 5 bases; nucleotides outside the gene matches: 4. This CDR3 is built from 14 residues. Here the CDR3 reads CASSFQGARDTQYF. DNA for the CDR3: TGTGCCAGCAGTTTCCAGGGGGCGAGAGATACGCAGTATTTT.

This sequence joins TRBV7-2 and TRBJ2-4, with a possible D match to TRBD2 (5 bases). Germline CDR1 SGHTA, CDR2 FQGNSA. The CDR3 covers 17 residues. Trimming pared 1 base from V and 0 bases from J, leaving 13 bases between. The CDR3 here is CASSLESLAGAKNIQYF. The DNA of the CDR3 is TGTGCCAGCAGCTTAGAATCCCTGGCGGGAGCCAAAAACATTCAGTACTTC.

This chain's CDR3 is CASGPGTTNSPLHF. DNA of the CDR3: TGTGCCAGCGGGCCGGGGACTACCAATTCACCCCTCCACTTT. The chain recombines TRBV7-9 with TRBJ1-6; a possible D gene is TRBD1 (5 bases). Germline lookup yields CDR1 SEHNR and CDR2 FQNEAQ (reference sequence). Trimming shortened V by 8 bases and J by 7 bases, and 15 bases separated the two germline ends. The CDR3 is 14 amino acids.

This clonotype came up once. This rearrangement joins TRBV7-2 to TRBJ1-3; TRBD1 matches at 8 bases. CDR1 SGHTA and CDR2 FQGNSA come from the germline V gene. This CDR3 comprises 15 residues. V gave up 4 bases and J gave up 4 bases; unmatched junction bases: 6. CDR3 loop: CASSSDRGTGNTIYF. CDR3 nucleotides: TGTGCCAGCAGCTCCGACAGGGGAACGGGAAACACCATATATTTT. The full variable domain, in which reference TRBV7-2 and TRBJ1-3 provide the parts outside the CDR3, is GAGVSQSPSNKVTEKGKDVELRCDPISGHTALYWYRQSLGQGLEFLIYFQGNSAPDKSGLPSDRFSAERTGGSVSTLTIQRTQQEDSAVYLCASSSDRGTGNTIYFGEGSWLTVV.

Worth noting for this clonotype: A read error may produce the germline difference seen at one junction end. The chain carries TRBV20-1 and TRBJ2-5, with 9 bases matching TRBD1. The germline V gene has CDR1 DFQATT and CDR2 SNEGSKA (reference sequence). The CDR3 has 16 amino acids. CDR3 in DNA: TGCAGTGTTAGAGATTCCGGGACAGGGAACCGAGAGACCCAGTACTTC. Amino acids: CSVRDSGTGNRETQYF.

This sequence joins TRBV12-3 or TRBV12-4 and TRBJ2-7; TRBD2 matches at 9 bases. V dropped 6 bases and J dropped 2; count of bases not matched to a gene: 5. This CDR3 has 14 amino acids. For the CDR3, the DNA is TGTGCCAGCAGACTTAGCGGGGGACCCTACGAGCAGTACTTC. The encoded protein is CASRLSGGPYEQYF.

This clonotype has just a few counts. J is TRBJ1-1 and V is TRBV20-1; D is undetermined. Germline values: CDR1 DFQATT, CDR2 SNEGSKA (reference sequence). The CDR3 extends over 16 amino acids. The V and J ends lost 0 bases and 2 bases respectively, with 16 bases between them. The CDR3 DNA sequence: TGCAGTGCTAGAGATTTTGGCGGGTTAGCCAACACTGAAGCTTTCTTT. This translates into CSARDFGGLANTEAFF.

The V and J genes are TRBV7-2 and TRBJ2-5, with a possible D match to TRBD2 (6 bases). This CDR3 region has 15 residues. Trimming stripped 5 bases from V and 2 bases from J, with 15 bases between. Per germline, CDR1 SGHTA and CDR2 FQGNSA. The DNA for the CDR3 is TGTGCCAGCAGCCCTCCCGGGACTTCACAAGAGACCCAGTACTTC. It yields the protein CASSPPGTSQETQYF.

The gene calls are TRBV9 and TRBJ2-4, with 8 bases aligning to TRBD1. With the DNA end fitting TRBJ2-7 better, the J assignment may be wrong. Looked up from germline, CDR1 is SGDLS and CDR2 is YYNGEE. There are 14 residues in the CDR3. The CDR3, as DNA: TGTGCCAGCACCCCAGGACAGGGTCTCCTCGAGCAGTACTTC. As protein: CASTPGQGLLEQYF.

The table lists this clonotype with a few counts. The CDR3 coding sequence is TGTGCCAGCAGCCCTGTGGGGGGCGGGAGAGATACGCAGTATTTT. This sequence encodes CASSPVGGGRDTQYF. This chain uses TRBV7-3 with TRBJ2-3, with D possibly being TRBD2 (7 bases). Germline CDR1 and CDR2: SGHTA and FQGTGA. The CDR3 loop spans 15 amino acids. With 5 bases removed from V and 5 bases from J, the gap between germline ends came to 17 bases. The variable domain in full, completed from reference TRBV7-3 and TRBJ2-3, reads GAGVSQTPSNKVTEKGKYVELRCDPISGHTALYWYRQSLGQGPEFLIYFQGTGAADDSGLPNDRFFAVRPEGSVSTLKIQRTERGDSAVYLCASSPVGGGRDTQYFGPGTRLTVL.

The rearrangement links TRBV7-2 to TRBJ2-7; tentatively, D is TRBD2 (6 bases). Between the trimmed V and J ends, which lost 2 bases and 6 bases, there was a span of 20 bases. The CDR3 has 16 residues. Per the germline V gene, CDR1 is SGHTA and CDR2 is FQGNSA. CDR3 nucleotides: TGTGCCAGCAGCTTACGCCTAGCGCCCCCCTCTTCCGAGCAGTACTTC. Its protein product is CASSLRLAPPSSEQYF. The variable domain in full, completed from reference TRBV7-2 and TRBJ2-7, reads GAGVSQSPSNKVTEKGKDVELRCDPISGHTALYWYRQSLGQGLEFLIYFQGNSAPDKSGLPSDRFSAERTGGSVSTLTIQRTQQEDSAVYLCASSLRLAPPSSEQYFGPGTRLTVT.

The chain carries TRBV6-4 and TRBJ2-3; tentative D call: TRBD1 (6 bases). This CDR3 comprises 19 residues. CDR1 and CDR2 from the germline V gene are MRHNA and SNTAGT. V gave up 0 bases and J gave up 1 base, with 20 bases separating them. The DNA of the CDR3 is TGTGCCAGCAGTGACTCGAAGGCAGGGGATTCAGCTGGCACAGATACGCAGTATTTT. The encoded protein is CASSDSKAGDSAGTDTQYF.

In its sample, this clonotype was seen a few times. This CDR3 is CASSQVGGQGFDEQFF. In DNA, the CDR3 is TGCGCCAGCAGCCAAGTTGGGGGACAGGGTTTCGATGAGCAGTTCTTC. The rearrangement links TRBV4-1 to TRBJ2-1; 9 nucleotides line up with TRBD1. Germline V lookup: CDR1 MGHRA, CDR2 YSYEKL. Trimming cost V 1 base and J 8 bases; bases outside gene matches: 9. This CDR3 is 16 amino acids long.

This chain uses TRBV20-1 with TRBJ2-5; tentative D call: TRBD1 (7 bases). The CDR3 is made up of 15 amino acids. V lost 1 base to trimming and J lost 1 base, with 13 bases between them. CDR1 is DFQATT and CDR2 is SNEGSKA in the germline V gene (reference sequence). CDR3 DNA sequence: TGCAGTGCTAGAGTGTCAGGGGGGCTCCAAGAGACCCAGTACTTC. Residues: CSARVSGGLQETQYF.